These T cell receptor beta chains were read from a single sample in a study of graft-versus-host responses after intestinal transplantation. Assay used: immunoSEQ multiplex PCR; TCRdb lists only in-frame clones, some missing. The repertoire holds around 120,000 clones, 90% seen once, with approximately 0.17% in the top ten. These receptors are not linked to any known antigen. Sequencing used unstimulated CD4+ T cells sorted from spleen or lymph node cells, obtained before intestinal transplant. These receptors were obtained from a human donor who received an intestinal transplant. CDR3s include the opening cysteine and the closing phenylalanine or tryptophan. D genes are given only for firm matches. Rows may omit the clone size; those that give it use once, few, many or a size class.

TRBJ2-2	TRBD2	NA	TRBV29-1	TGCAGCGTGTCTAGCGGGAGTATGACCGGGGAGCTGTTTTTT	CSVSSGSMTGELFF
TRBJ2-4	NA	NA	TRBV12-5	TGTGCTAGTGGTTTGGTGACTCCCCAGGGAGCCAAAAACATTCAGTACTTC	CASGLVTPQGAKNIQYF
TRBJ2-3	NA	once	TRBV5-5	TGTGCCAGCAGCTTGGCCGGCACAGATACGCAGTATTTT	CASSLAGTDTQYF
TRBJ2-2	TRBD1	NA	TRBV13	TGTGCCAGCAGCTTAACAGGGGGCGCGAGGAACACCGGGGAGCTGTTTTTT	CASSLTGGARNTGELFF
TRBJ2-3	NA	NA	TRBV4-3	TGCGCCAGCAGCCAAGGGGGCAGCACAGATACGCAGTATTTT	CASSQGGSTDTQYF
TRBJ2-5	NA	NA	TRBV5-1	TGCGCCAGCAGCTTGGTCGGCGGATCGTACCAAGAGACCCAGTACTTC	CASSLVGGSYQETQYF
TRBJ1-5	NA	NA	TRBV28	TGTGCCAGCAGTTTTGAGGTTGTGGGTCCGAGCAATCAGCCCCAGCATTTT	CASSFEVVGPSNQPQHF
TRBJ2-1	TRBD2	NA	TRBV19	TGTGCCAGTAGTACGATAGCGGGGGCCTACAATGAGCAGTTCTTC	CASSTIAGAYNEQFF
TRBJ2-7	NA	few	TRBV27	TGTGCCAGCAGATCAAGCTCAACCTACGAGCAGTACTTC	CASRSSSTYEQYF
TRBJ2-5	NA	NA	TRBV4-1	TGCGCCAGCAGCCAAGCGTTTGCGGGGTTCGAAGAGACCCAGTACTTC	CASSQAFAGFEETQYF
TRBJ2-2	TRBD1	once	TRBV19	TGTGCCAGTAGTTCCCCGAAAGGGACAGGGAACACCGGGGAGCTGTTTTTT	CASSSPKGTGNTGELFF
TRBJ1-1	NA	NA	TRBV21-1	TGTGCCAGCAGCAAAGCCCCAGAAACAGGGGGATCTGAAGCTTTCTTT	CASSKAPETGGSEAFF
TRBJ1-2	NA	NA	TRBV6-5	TGTGCCAGCAGTTACTCGAGGTCGGAGTATGGCTACACCTTC	CASSYSRSEYGYTF
TRBJ1-1	TRBD1	NA	TRBV4-3	TGCGCCAGCAGCCTGGGACAGGGGGTCACTGAAGCTTTCTTT	CASSLGQGVTEAFF
TRBJ1-6	TRBD1	NA	TRBV6-1	TGTGCCAGCAGACGGACAGGTCGAACCCTCCACTTT	CASRRTGRTLHF
TRBJ1-4	NA	NA	TRBV7-9	TGTGCCAGCACCTATAACGGTTGGGGGGATTATGAAAAACTGTTTTTT	CASTYNGWGDYEKLFF
TRBJ1-4	TRBD1	NA	TRBV15	TGTGCCACCAGCCGGGACAGGATCAATGAAAAACTGTTTTTT	CATSRDRINEKLFF
TRBJ2-5	NA	once	TRBV5-6	TGTGCCAGCAGCACCTACAGGGAGACAGAGACCCAGTACTTC	CASSTYRETETQYF
TRBJ1-2	NA	NA	TRBV18	TGTGCCAGCTCACCGTGGGAGGACCTCTATGGCTACACCTTC	CASSPWEDLYGYTF
TRBJ1-4	NA	NA	TRBV11-2	TGTGCCAGCAGCCATACGGATGAAAAACTGTTTTTT	CASSHTDEKLFF
TRBJ2-3	NA	NA	TRBV9	TGTGCCAGCAGCTACGGGAGCACAGATACGCAGTATTTT	CASSYGSTDTQYF
TRBJ2-1	NA	NA	TRBV11-2	TGTGCCAGCAGCTTAGTACCGGGGGAAAATGAGCAGTTCTTC	CASSLVPGENEQFF
TRBJ1-2	NA	NA	TRBV18	TGTGCCAGCTCACGACCAGACAACTCTAACTATGGCTACACCTTC	CASSRPDNSNYGYTF
TRBJ2-1	NA	NA	TRBV5-4	TGTGCCAGCAGTCGCGGGAACACGGCCCTGGGTGAGCAGTTCTTC	CASSRGNTALGEQFF
TRBJ2-7	TRBD2	NA	TRBV5-1	TGCGCCAGCAGCTCAGCCGGGACTAGCGGGCTCGAGCAGTACTTC	CASSSAGTSGLEQYF
TRBJ1-5	NA	NA	TRBV28	TGTGCCAGCAGCTACGACGCGAAGGTCGGGGGCAATCAGCCCCAGCATTTT	CASSYDAKVGGNQPQHF
TRBJ1-1	NA	NA	TRBV6-1	TGTGCCACATATGGCGGACAGAACACTGAAGCTTTCTTT	CATYGGQNTEAFF
TRBJ2-5	TRBD2	few	TRBV7-9	TGTGCCAGCAGCTTCCCGGGGGGACCCCTCCAAGAGACCCAGTACTTC	CASSFPGGPLQETQYF
TRBJ2-7	TRBD1	NA	TRBV6-5	TGTGCCACCCGGTGGCGGGACAGGGGGCTCTACGAGCAGTACTTC	CATRWRDRGLYEQYF
TRBJ2-7	TRBD1	NA	TRBV6-6	TGTGCCAGCAGAGGGGACAGGGCGAGCTCCTACGAGCAGTACTTC	CASRGDRASSYEQYF
TRBJ1-1	NA	NA	TRBV7-8	TGTGCCAGCAGCTCTGGGAGGAACACTGAAGCTTTCTTT	CASSSGRNTEAFF
TRBJ2-5	TRBD2	NA	TRBV5-6	TGTGCCAGCAGCCTACGGTCTGGACTGGCTAGCGGAGGGCGGGAGACCCAGTACTTC	CASSLRSGLASGGRETQYF
TRBJ2-7	TRBD1	NA	TRBV6-5	TGTGCCAGCAGACGCGGTACAGGGGCCGGCGAGCAGTACTTC	CASRRGTGAGEQYF
TRBJ2-2	NA	NA	TRBV29-1	TGCAGCGTTGAAGTCGGGGTCGGGTACACCGGGGAGCTGTTTTTT	CSVEVGVGYTGELFF
TRBJ2-5	NA	NA	TRBV7-2	TGTGCCAGCAGCTTAGCGGGGGACTGGGAGACCCAGTACTTC	CASSLAGDWETQYF
TRBJ2-7	TRBD2	NA	TRBV19	TGTGCCAGTAGTATAGAACCCGGGGACTACTACGAGCAGTACTTC	CASSIEPGDYYEQYF
TRBJ2-1	TRBD2	NA	TRBV2	TGTGCCAGCAGTGACACTAGCGGGAGGGCCTACAATGAGCAGTTCTTC	CASSDTSGRAYNEQFF
TRBJ1-5	NA	NA	TRBV2	TGTGCCAGCAGTGTCGGTCAGTCACTACAGCCCCAGCATTTT	CASSVGQSLQPQHF
TRBJ2-2	TRBD1	once	TRBV18	TGTGCCAGCTCACCCAGACAGGGGGCTTCGGCCCGGGAGCTGTTTTTT	CASSPRQGASARELFF
TRBJ2-7	NA	NA	TRBV4-3	TGCGCCAGCAGCCAAGGAGAGCTCTACGAGCAGTACTTC	CASSQGELYEQYF
TRBJ1-1	NA	NA	TRBV7-2	TGTGCCAGCAGCCCCCATTCAGTGAACACTGAAGCTTTCTTT	CASSPHSVNTEAFF
TRBJ1-2	TRBD1	NA	TRBV19	TGTGCCAGTAGTCCGAGCGGGACAGGGGCAGTTAATGGCTACACCTTC	CASSPSGTGAVNGYTF
TRBJ2-1	TRBD2	NA	TRBV29-1	TGCAGCGTTGAGACCAGCGGGAGTCTTGAGCAGTTCTTC	CSVETSGSLEQFF
TRBJ1-5	NA	NA	TRBV5-1	TGCGCCAGCAGCTTGGCAGGATATAGCAATCAGCCCCAGCATTTT	CASSLAGYSNQPQHF
TRBJ2-5	NA	NA	TRBV7-9	TGTGCCAGCAGCAATCCGGGGGAGACCCAGTACTTC	CASSNPGETQYF
TRBJ1-3	NA	NA	TRBV18	TGTGCCAGCTCACCACCGCTTACAGGGAAACTTAGCTCTGGAAACACCATATATTTT	CASSPPLTGKLSSGNTIYF
TRBJ2-3	TRBD2	NA	TRBV27	TGTGCCAGCAGTAGGACTAGCGGGGTTATCACAGATACGCAGTATTTT	CASSRTSGVITDTQYF
TRBJ2-1	NA	NA	TRBV30	TGTGCCTGGAGGGGGGGTTACAATGAGCAGTTCTTC	CAWRGGYNEQFF
TRBJ1-5	TRBD1	NA	TRBV6-1	TGTGCCAGCAGTGACCAGGGGGCGAGGGGCAATCAGCCCCAGCATTTT	CASSDQGARGNQPQHF
TRBJ1-2	TRBD1	NA	TRBV4-3	TGCGCCAGCAGCCATCTACCGGGACAGGGGCTCGGCTACACCTTC	CASSHLPGQGLGYTF
TRBJ2-5	TRBD1	once	TRBV19	TGTGCCAGTAGTGTACGACAGGGGTTGGAGACCCAGTACTTC	CASSVRQGLETQYF
TRBJ2-2	NA	NA	TRBV2	TGTGCCAGCCGGGACTTAACCGGGGAGCTGTTTTTT	CASRDLTGELFF
TRBJ1-3	NA	NA	TRBV4-3	TGCGCCAGCAGCCACAGGGGTGGAAACACCATATATTTT	CASSHRGGNTIYF
TRBJ1-5	TRBD1	NA	TRBV19	TGTGCCACCGAGACAGGGGCCGGAGGTCAGCCCCAGCATTTT	CATETGAGGQPQHF